Following are 22 T cell receptor beta chains from one sample sequenced in a study of monozygotic twins with inflammatory bowel disease. Reanalyzing the 5' RACE reads, TCRdb keeps one entry per CDR3 protein, without DNA. In total, the table holds 400,000 to 500,000 distinct CDR3 sequences. Sequenced input: blood. These receptor sequences come from a human donor with ulcerative colitis or Crohn's disease, or a healthy co-twin of an affected twin (not recorded which).

The V call is TRBV19, the J call TRBJ1-3; absent DNA, TCRdb's TRBD1 call cannot be checked. The CDR3 is 17 amino acids. CDR1 is LNHDA, CDR2 SQIVND, per germline (reference sequence). CDR3 loop: CASSTPGTGVSGNTIYF. Using reference TRBV19 and TRBJ1-3 for the parts outside the CDR3, the full variable domain is DGGITQSPKYLFRKEGQNVTLSCEQNLNHDAMYWYRQDPGQGLRLIYYSQIVNDFQKGDIAEGYSVSREKKESFPLTVTSAQKNPTAFYLCASSTPGTGVSGNTIYFGEGSWLTVV.

The chain links TRBV20-1 to TRBJ1-6. CDR3 length: 15 amino acids. The germline gives CDR1 DFQATT, CDR2 SNEGSKA (reference sequence). The CDR3 loop is CSARDPKGNNSPLHF.

The gene calls are TRBV5-1 and TRBJ1-3. This CDR3 region has 13 residues. Germline lookup yields CDR1 SGHRS and CDR2 YFSETQ. The CDR3 reads CASSSGDGNTIYF.

The rearrangement links TRBV5-5 to TRBJ2-5. The CDR3 extends over 13 amino acids. CDR1 SGHKS and CDR2 YYEKEE come from the germline V gene (reference sequence). CDR3 in amino acids: CASSIQPRETQYF.

The V and J genes are TRBV7-2 and TRBJ2-7. The length of the CDR3 is 12 residues. Per the germline V gene, CDR1 is SGHTA and CDR2 is FQGNSA. CDR3: CASSPNTYEQYF.

The V and J genes are TRBV18 and TRBJ1-1; TCRdb names TRBD1, which stays unverified in the absence of DNA. Germline CDR1 and CDR2: KGHSH and LQKENI. The CDR3 runs 16 residues. The CDR3 spells CASSIQGTTMNTEAFF.

The chain joins TRBV20-1 to TRBJ2-2; TCRdb proposes TRBD2, but this gene call is untestable without DNA. The CDR3 runs to 13 residues. Germline CDR1 and CDR2: DFQATT and SNEGSKA (reference sequence). The CDR3 loop reads CSARGPPWGELFF.

The V call is TRBV7-9, the J call TRBJ2-1. The germline CDR1 and CDR2 sequences are SEHNR and FQNEAQ (reference sequence). There are 13 residues in the CDR3. CDR3 sequence reads: CASSLGQGYEQFF.

The genes are TRBV20-1 and TRBJ1-6; absent DNA, TCRdb's TRBD1 call cannot be checked. Germline CDR1 and CDR2: DFQATT and SNEGSKA (reference sequence). The CDR3 is made up of 15 amino acids. The chain's CDR3 is CSASLRQGGGSPLHF.

The chain uses TRBV28 and TRBJ2-3; TCRdb's D call, TRBD2, is unchecked because there is no DNA. This CDR3 spans 17 amino acids. Per the germline V gene, CDR1 is MDHEN and CDR2 is SYDVKM. CDR3: CASSSAGGLAGADTQYF.

This CDR3 reads CASSSGGLGETQYF. This sequence joins TRBV5-1 and TRBJ2-5. CDR3 length: 14 residues. CDR1 is SGHRS and CDR2 is YFSETQ in the germline V gene.

The chain is built from TRBV10-3 and TRBJ2-1; TCRdb picks TRBD1, but there is no DNA to check that call. CDR3 size: 17 residues. Germline assignment: CDR1 ENHRY and CDR2 SYGVKD. The chain's CDR3 is CAISESHGAGYRNEQFF.

The chain is built from TRBV5-1 and TRBJ2-3. The CDR3 spans 14 residues. Per germline, CDR1 SGHRS and CDR2 YFSETQ. The CDR3 here is CASSLEAPSDTQYF.

The rearrangement links TRBV7-9 to TRBJ1-1. Germline values: CDR1 SEHNR, CDR2 FQNEAQ (reference sequence). The CDR3 sequence is 12 residues long. CDR3 sequence reads: CASSLGGNGAFF.

The V gene is TRBV7-2, the J gene TRBJ1-4; TCRdb's D call of TRBD1 is untestable without DNA. Per the germline V gene, CDR1 is SGHTA and CDR2 is FQGNSA. This CDR3 is built from 15 residues. The CDR3 sequence: CASSSNRGDSEKLFF.

This chain joins TRBV15 and TRBJ2-7. Germline CDR1 is LNHNV and CDR2 is YYDKDF (reference sequence). The CDR3 covers 14 residues. The CDR3 loop reads CATSREGRAYEQYF.

The rearrangement uses TRBV6-1 and TRBJ2-2; TCRdb designates TRBD2, a call that cannot be tested without DNA. Germline values: CDR1 MNHNS, CDR2 SASEGT. The CDR3 totals 16 residues. The CDR3: CASRIGTSGGTGELFF.

Here the CDR3 reads CASSRDIHSNQPQHF. V is TRBV11-2 and J is TRBJ1-5. Germline assignment: CDR1 SGHAT and CDR2 FQNNGV. This CDR3 has 15 residues.

V usage is TRBV10-2 and J usage is TRBJ2-3. The CDR3 runs to 15 residues. Germline V gene sequence: CDR1 WSHSY, CDR2 SAAADI. The CDR3 sequence is CASSQGFRGTDTQYF.

This chain links TRBV20-1 with TRBJ1-6. The CDR3 extends over 14 amino acids. Germline V lookup: CDR1 DFQATT, CDR2 SNEGSKA (reference sequence). The CDR3: CSARVGVRGSPLHF.

The chain combines TRBV12-3 or TRBV12-4 with TRBJ1-2. This CDR3 has 17 amino acids. The CDR3 protein is CASSLISGVSGNYGYTF.

This chain links TRBV19 with TRBJ2-3; TCRdb's assignment of TRBD2 cannot be checked, as there is no DNA. The V gene's germline CDR1 is LNHDA and CDR2 SQIVND (reference sequence). The CDR3 is made up of 13 amino acids. Here the CDR3 reads CASRDFGGDTQYF. The full variable domain, in which reference TRBV19 and TRBJ2-3 provide the parts outside the CDR3, is DGGITQSPKYLFRKEGQNVTLSCEQNLNHDAMYWYRQDPGQGLRLIYYSQIVNDFQKGDIAEGYSVSREKKESFPLTVTSAQKNPTAFYLCASRDFGGDTQYFGPGTRLTVL.